These 14 T cell receptor beta chains originate from one sample sequenced in a study of metastatic and nonmetastatic thyroid tumors. Patients had received no treatment of any kind before thyroid surgery. With MiXCR, TCRdb reprocessed the PCR reads. The sample holds just over 15,000 clones, 20% to 30% seen once. Sequencing input: tumor tissue. All receptors derive from a female donor with papillary thyroid cancer or a benign thyroid nodule (not recorded which). Some clones in this sample may be carry-over from other donors' samples.

V is TRBV28 and J is TRBJ2-2; 10 bases map to TRBD2. Germline values: CDR1 MDHEN, CDR2 SYDVKM. J gave up 6 bases and V 5 bases, and 9 bases lay outside the gene matches. This CDR3 is built from 16 residues. Here the CDR3 reads CASSLPGLAISGELFF. The CDR3 DNA follows: TGTGCCAGCAGTCTACCGGGACTAGCGATATCCGGGGAGCTGTTTTTT.

The chain joins TRBV27 to TRBJ1-6; D is unclear. The CDR3 spans 13 residues. Trimming took off 5 bases at V and 5 bases at J, with 7 bases between the two ends. Germline V gene lookup returns CDR1 MNHEY and CDR2 SMNVEV (reference sequence). CDR3 bases: TGTGCCAGCAGTAACACTAATAATTCACCCCTCCACTTT. The encoded protein is CASSNTNNSPLHF.

This clone was counted many times. The chain joins TRBV2 to TRBJ1-2; D possibly corresponds to TRBD1 (5 bases). CDR1 and CDR2 from the germline V gene are SNHLY and FYNNEI. V lost 3 bases and J 8 bases, leaving 16 bases between the germline ends. The CDR3 totals 14 residues. The CDR3 nucleotides are TGTGCCAGCAGTGAGGGGGATTGGGGTGGGGGCTACACCTTC. Translation gives CASSEGDWGGGYTF.

Many counts were recorded for this clone. This chain uses TRBV20-1 with TRBJ2-5; TRBD1 matches at 8 bases. V shed 5 bases and J 5 bases; nucleotides not matched to a gene: 7. CDR3 length: 13 residues. Germline assignment: CDR1 DFQATT and CDR2 SNEGSKA (reference sequence). The CDR3 coding sequence is TGCAGTGCTCGCAGGGGGCATAGGGAGACCCAGTACTTC. Protein product: CSARRGHRETQYF.

In DNA form, the CDR3 reads TGTGCCAGCAGCCCCCCGGCTTCTTTCTACAATGAGCAGTTCTTC. This gives the protein CASSPPASFYNEQFF. V is TRBV6-2 or TRBV6-3 and J is TRBJ2-1, with D unresolved. The germline V gene encodes CDR1 MNHEY and CDR2 SVGEGT. This CDR3 comprises 15 residues. Trimming cost V 6 bases and J 3 bases, with 15 bases left between them.

This clone was seen at least ten times. Given a much more abundant clone one base away, this may be a read error. The chain links TRBV12-3 or TRBV12-4 to TRBJ2-2, with unresolved D. V dropped 1 base and J dropped 4 bases, with 7 bases sitting between them. CDR3 size: 14 residues. The CDR3 here is CASSLGVSTGELFF. The CDR3 nucleotides read TGTGCCAGCAGTTTAGGGGTGAGCACCGGGGAGCTGTTTTTT.

V gene TRBV20-1 combines with J gene TRBJ2-5; 7 bases fit TRBD1. Germline trimming cut 5 bases from V and 1 base from J; bases unmatched to any gene: 4. The length of the CDR3 is 13 residues. Looked up from germline, CDR1 is DFQATT and CDR2 is SNEGSKA (reference sequence). CDR3 protein: CSAQRTGQETQYF. CDR3 DNA: TGCAGTGCTCAGAGGACAGGCCAAGAGACCCAGTACTTC.

This clone was recorded at least ten times. The gene calls are TRBV20-1 and TRBJ1-1; no clear D. The germline V gene encodes CDR1 DFQATT and CDR2 SNEGSKA (reference sequence). The CDR3 length is 14 residues. Trimming removed 0 bases at V and 1 base at J, with 9 bases between. CDR3 region: CSARESQSNTEAFF. The CDR3, as DNA: TGCAGTGCTAGAGAAAGTCAGTCGAACACTGAAGCTTTCTTT.

This clone is labeled as medium-sized. This chain uses TRBV18 with TRBJ1-1, with a possible D match to TRBD1 (6 bases). Germline V gene data show CDR1 as KGHSH and CDR2 as LQKENI. The CDR3 is 13 amino acids. Trimming removed 6 bases from V and 6 bases from J, with 14 bases in between. The CDR3 nucleotides are TGTGCCAGCTCGCCAGGGGCGTCTGCTGAAGCTTTCTTT. Translating gives CASSPGASAEAFF.

By share, this clone ranks as medium-sized. The gene calls are TRBV11-3 and TRBJ2-2; 11 bases agree with TRBD1. The germline V gene encodes CDR1 SGHNT and CDR2 YENEEA. The CDR3 spans 14 residues. The V segment lost 5 bases and the J segment 4 bases; nucleotides outside the gene matches: 0. In DNA form, the CDR3 reads TGTGCCAGCAGCGGGACAGGGGGCACCGGGGAGCTGTTTTTT. Encoded protein: CASSGTGGTGELFF.

The table lists this clone with a count of one. The junction departs from germline at one end; a sequencing error may be responsible. V gene TRBV7-2 combines with J gene TRBJ2-2; 11 bases line up with TRBD2. CDR3 length equals 14 residues. CDR1 SGHTA and CDR2 FQGNSA come from the germline V gene. The CDR3 loop is CASSLAGGSGELFF. In nucleotides, the CDR3 is TGCGCCAGCAGCTTAGCGGGAGGGTCCGGGGAGCTGTTTTTT.

This clone is classed as medium-sized. The rearrangement links TRBV7-9 to TRBJ1-1; 11 bases are a match to TRBD1. V was clipped by 5 bases and J by 5 bases; unmatched bases: 16. Per the germline V gene, CDR1 is SEHNR and CDR2 is FQNEAQ (reference sequence). This CDR3 has 18 amino acids. The CDR3 nucleotides read TGTGCCAGCAGCCCCAGTAGTTGGACAGGGGGCATCAGGACTGAAGCTTTCTTT. Amino acids: CASSPSSWTGGIRTEAFF.

In its sample, this clone was seen many times. The V call is TRBV5-1, the J call TRBJ2-5, with 9 bases identical to TRBD2. CDR1 is SGHRS and CDR2 is YFSETQ in the germline V gene. V lost 7 bases, J lost 5 bases, and 9 bases stayed unmatched. There are 14 residues in the CDR3. CDR3 sequence reads: CASSISGSAETQYF. CDR3 DNA: TGCGCCAGCTCGATTAGCGGGAGCGCTGAGACCCAGTACTTC. Complete variable domain (other parts from reference TRBV5-1 and TRBJ2-5): KAGVTQTPRYLIKTRGQQVTLSCSPISGHRSVSWYQQTPGQGLQFLFEYFSETQRNKGNFPGRFSGRQFSNSRSEMNVSTLELGDSALYLCASSISGSAETQYFGPGTRLLVL.

This clone came up a few times. The chain recombines TRBV24-1 with TRBJ2-1, with a weak D call TRBD1 (5 bases). V was pared by 4 bases and J by 7 bases, with 10 bases between. Per the germline V gene, CDR1 is KGHDR and CDR2 is SFDVKD. This CDR3 has 13 amino acids. The CDR3 nucleotides are TGTGCCACCAGTGACCCAGGGTGGAATGAGCAGTTCTTC. This gives the protein CATSDPGWNEQFF.